The clone carrying this T cell receptor (beta chain) was recorded many times. The sample comes from a study of CD8 T cells in ankylosing spondylitis. TCRdb reanalysed the 5' RACE reads using MiXCR and keeps one entry per CDR3 protein. The sample has about 31,000 distinct CDR3 sequences; about 6.8% are singletons. CDR3 length: 15 residues. The V end lost 0 bases, the J end lost 4 bases, and 12 bases lay between the germline ends. Germline V CDR1 and CDR2: MNHEY, SVGAGI. The specimen was blood, either unsorted or a sorted T cell fraction (not recorded which). The gene calls are TRBV6-5 and TRBJ1-1, with no clear D. The TCR sequence derives from a male donor with ankylosing spondylitis or in good health (not recorded which). The CDR3 nucleotides are TGTGCCAGCAGTTACTCAAAAGGCGGAGGCACTGAAGCTTTCTTT. This translates into CASSYSKGGGTEAFF.